This entry lists 26 T cell receptor beta chains sequenced from one sample in a study of blood T cells in healthy people across ages. A second PCR, run for about 6 to 12 cycles, used a sample-barcoded 5' primer plus a J-beta primer mix. MiXCR was run by TCRdb on the 5' RACE reads, yielding one entry per CDR3 protein. The sample has around 850,000 distinct CDR3 sequences; 30% to 45% are singletons. The source material was blood. The receptor source for this set is a man aged 18 to 30 in good health.

This chain connects TRBV4-3 to TRBJ1-4; TRBD1 agrees at 11 bases. The CDR3 length is 17 residues. Germline V gene sequence: CDR1 LGHNA, CDR2 YSLEER. V was clipped by 1 base and J by 14 bases; unmatched bases: 15. CDR3 region: CASSQVVYGGQGEYLFF. DNA for the CDR3: TGCGCCAGCAGCCAAGTTGTCTACGGGGGACAGGGGGAATATCTGTTTTTT.

In its sample, this clonotype was seen a few times. The rearrangement uses TRBV7-3 and TRBJ2-5; D is ambiguous. Germline V gene lookup returns CDR1 SGHTA and CDR2 FQGTGA. Trimming took 5 bases from V and 0 from J, leaving 7 bases between them. The CDR3 covers 13 residues. The CDR3 region has the DNA TGTGCCAGCAGCGTTCGGAACCAAGAGACCCAGTACTTC. Residues: CASSVRNQETQYF.

The rearrangement uses TRBV6-1 and TRBJ1-1; TRBD1 agrees at 12 bases. Per the germline V gene, CDR1 is MNHNS and CDR2 is SASEGT. The CDR3 has 17 amino acids. The J segment lost 2 bases and the V segment lost 6 bases, leaving 10 bases of the junction unmatched. The CDR3 region has the DNA TGTGCCAGCAGATCAACGGGACAGGGGGCAAGTAACACTGAAGCTTTCTTT. This encodes CASRSTGQGASNTEAFF.

This clonotype was found a few times. The chain carries TRBV5-4 and TRBJ1-6; D is ambiguous. V lost 4 bases, J lost 8 bases, and 13 bases lay in between. Germline CDR1 SGHNT, CDR2 YYREEE (reference sequence). This CDR3 spans 14 amino acids. The CDR3 nucleotides read TGTGCCAGCAGCACCACTGCGGCAGATTCACCCCTCCACTTT. This gives the protein CASSTTAADSPLHF. Full variable domain (missing parts from reference TRBV5-4 and TRBJ1-6): ETGVTQSPTHLIKTRGQQVTLRCSSQSGHNTVSWYQQALGQGPQFIFQYYREEENGRGNFPPRFSGLQFPNYSSELNVNALELDDSALYLCASSTTAADSPLHFGNGTRLTVT.

The table lists this clonotype with a few counts. The J gene is TRBJ1-5, the V gene TRBV20-1; 8 positions match TRBD1. Per germline, CDR1 DFQATT and CDR2 SNEGSKA (reference sequence). Germline trimming cut 6 bases from V and 4 bases from J; bases unmatched to any gene: 8. This CDR3 has 14 residues. The CDR3 DNA reads as TGCAGTGCGGAACAGGGGGGGGAAAATCAGCCCCAGCATTTT. Residues: CSAEQGGENQPQHF.

This clonotype has ten or more counts. V gene TRBV7-2 combines with J gene TRBJ2-7, with 11 bases lining up with TRBD1. The J segment lost 6 bases and the V segment lost 4 bases, leaving 5 bases of the junction unmatched. This CDR3 spans 14 amino acids. Per the germline V gene, CDR1 is SGHTA and CDR2 is FQGNSA. CDR3 amino acids: CASSSGQGVSEQYF. The CDR3 coding sequence is TGTGCCAGCAGCTCGGGACAGGGGGTTTCCGAGCAGTACTTC.

The rearrangement links TRBV10-3 to TRBJ2-3; D not resolved. The CDR3 has 13 amino acids. Deletions cut 10 bases from V and 0 bases from J, with 11 bases between. Germline CDR1 ENHRY, CDR2 SYGVKD. The CDR3 loop reads CATGGQSTDTQYF. The CDR3 DNA reads TGTGCCACTGGTGGGCAGAGCACAGATACGCAGTATTTT.

The chain employs TRBV4-2 and TRBJ2-7; tentatively, D is TRBD1 (6 bases). Trimming took off 0 bases at V and 0 bases at J, with 18 bases between the two ends. CDR1 is LGHNA, CDR2 YNFKEQ, per germline. The CDR3 loop spans 18 amino acids. The CDR3 DNA sequence: TGTGCCAGCAGCCAAGAATTCGGACAGCCGTCGGCCTCCTACGAGCAGTACTTC. Its translation: CASSQEFGQPSASYEQYF.

Remarks on this clonotype: A read error is possible here, since a much larger clone lies one base away. The CDR3 nucleotides are TGCGCCAGCAGCCAAGATACGGGGGGCACAGATACGCAGTATTTT. Its protein is CASSQDTGGTDTQYF. The chain couples TRBV4-3 to TRBJ2-3, with a tentative D call TRBD2 (6 bases). The CDR3 length is 15 residues. CDR1 LGHNA and CDR2 YSLEER come from the germline V gene. V lost 0 bases, J lost 1 base, and 8 bases lay in between.

The genes are TRBV25-1 and TRBJ2-4; D is uncertain. The end of the DNA fits TRBJ2-7 better, so the J call may be wrong. Germline values: CDR1 MGHDK, CDR2 SYGVNS. This CDR3 has 13 residues. CDR3 bases: TGTGCCAGCAGTGGAAACAGCATGAACGAGCAGTACTTC. Encoded protein: CASSGNSMNEQYF.

The chain joins TRBV5-1 to TRBJ1-6; no firm D call. This CDR3 is 18 amino acids long. With 0 bases removed from V and 0 bases from J, the gap between germline ends came to 13 bases. Germline-derived CDR1 and CDR2 are SGHRS and YFSETQ. The CDR3 here is CASSLEVGIPSYNSPLHF. The CDR3 DNA reads as TGCGCCAGCAGCTTGGAAGTCGGCATACCCTCCTATAATTCACCCCTCCACTTT.

Concerning this clonotype itself: This may be a read error: a much more frequent sequence differs by one nucleotide. The chain is built from TRBV20-1 and TRBJ2-1; TRBD1 is a possible D gene (5 bases). There are 15 residues in the CDR3. Germline CDR1 reads DFQATT; CDR2 reads SNEGSKA (reference sequence). Trimming stripped 6 bases from V and 3 bases from J, with 18 bases between. The CDR3 protein is CSAWGPNTGYNEQFF. As DNA, the CDR3 is TGCAGTGCCTGGGGCCCCAATACGGGCTACAATGAGCAGTTCTTC.

The J gene is TRBJ2-5, the V gene TRBV30; TRBD2 might be the D (6 bases). The CDR3 is made up of 14 amino acids. V lost 4 bases and J 3 bases, leaving 15 bases between the germline ends. Germline V lookup: CDR1 GTSNPN, CDR2 SVGIG (reference sequence). The CDR3 bases are TGTGCCTGGACCACTAGGGAGGTAGAAGAGACCCAGTACTTC. Residues: CAWTTREVEETQYF.

Many counts were recorded for this clonotype. This chain connects TRBV20-1 to TRBJ2-5; TRBD2 is a possible D gene (5 bases). The CDR3 contains 16 residues. Trimming pared 0 bases from V and 5 bases from J, leaving 19 bases between. Germline values: CDR1 DFQATT, CDR2 SNEGSKA (reference sequence). The CDR3 spells CSARETFLTTKETQYF. The CDR3 nucleotides read TGCAGTGCTAGAGAGACCTTTTTGACTACCAAGGAGACCCAGTACTTC.

This clonotype was found a few times. The genes are TRBV7-2 and TRBJ2-5; D could derive from TRBD1 or TRBD2 (5 bases each). Trimming left V 1 base short and J 5 bases short, with 11 bases between. Germline V gene sequence: CDR1 SGHTA, CDR2 FQGNSA. The CDR3 contains 14 residues. CDR3 region: CASSLGWGGETQYF. The CDR3 DNA reads TGTGCCAGCAGCTTAGGTTGGGGCGGGGAGACCCAGTACTTC. Together with reference TRBV7-2 and TRBJ2-5, the CDR3 gives the full variable domain: GAGVSQSPSNKVTEKGKDVELRCDPISGHTALYWYRQSLGQGLEFLIYFQGNSAPDKSGLPSDRFSAERTGGSVSTLTIQRTQQEDSAVYLCASSLGWGGETQYFGPGTRLLVL.

The CDR3 region is CASSLRQGPQETQYF. CDR3 DNA: TGTGCCAGCAGTTTAAGACAGGGGCCCCAAGAGACCCAGTACTTC. This chain joins TRBV12-3 or TRBV12-4 and TRBJ2-5; 8 positions agree with TRBD1. The CDR3 covers 15 residues. The V segment lost 2 bases and the J segment 1 base; nucleotides outside the gene matches: 3.

The chain uses TRBV6-6 and TRBJ1-5; 9 bases are shared with TRBD1. The trim removed 6 bases at V and 6 bases at J, leaving 12 bases unmatched. The germline gives CDR1 MNHNY, CDR2 SVGAGI (reference sequence). There are 16 residues in the CDR3. CDR3 in amino acids: CASRTGTGIVRQPQHF. The CDR3 nucleotides read TGTGCCAGCAGAACCGGGACAGGGATCGTTCGTCAGCCCCAGCATTTT.

The rearrangement joins TRBV20-1 to TRBJ2-3, with 7 bases lining up with TRBD1. CDR3 length: 17 amino acids. Trimming at V came to 3 bases and at J to 2 bases, leaving 14 bases not matched to a gene. From germline, CDR1 is DFQATT and CDR2 SNEGSKA (reference sequence). The chain's CDR3 is CSARRCRLGQNTDTQYF. The CDR3 DNA sequence: TGCAGTGCTAGGCGCTGCCGTCTGGGACAGAACACAGATACGCAGTATTTT.

A few counts support this clonotype. The chain recombines TRBV6-1 with TRBJ2-4; 8 nucleotides line up with TRBD1. This CDR3 region has 14 residues. The J segment lost 9 bases and the V segment lost 6 bases, leaving 10 bases of the junction unmatched. Looked up from germline, CDR1 is MNHNS and CDR2 is SASEGT. CDR3 nucleotides: TGTGCCAGCAGGGCTATTACAGGGACAGGCATTCAGTACTTC. Residues: CASRAITGTGIQYF.

The V call is TRBV5-1, the J call TRBJ1-6; D unresolved. V lost 0 bases, J lost 7 bases, and 14 bases lay in between. The CDR3 loop spans 16 amino acids. Germline V CDR1 and CDR2: SGHRS, YFSETQ. The CDR3 DNA reads TGCGCCAGCAGCTTGGTTGGGGAAATCGGCAATTCACCCCTCCACTTT. The encoded protein is CASSLVGEIGNSPLHF.

This clonotype was counted once. The V and J genes are TRBV14 and TRBJ2-1, with 8 positions matching TRBD2. Judging by the DNA end, TRBJ2-7 fits better; the J call may be wrong. CDR1 is SGHDN, CDR2 FVKESK, per germline. The CDR3 spans 14 residues. DNA of the CDR3: TGTGCCAGCACCTCGGGGGGGCCCTACAATGAGCAGTACTTC. As protein: CASTSGGPYNEQYF.

This clonotype occurred a few times. The J gene is TRBJ2-3, the V gene TRBV5-1; 7 nucleotides align to TRBD1. The trim removed 3 bases at V and 1 base at J, leaving 8 bases unmatched. This CDR3 is 16 amino acids long. Germline CDR1 and CDR2: SGHRS and YFSETQ. The CDR3 is CASSYAPGGGTDTQYF. CDR3 nucleotide sequence: TGCGCCAGCAGCTATGCCCCAGGGGGAGGCACAGATACGCAGTATTTT.

The chain is built from TRBV6-2 or TRBV6-3 and TRBJ1-2; no clear D. The CDR3 is made up of 15 amino acids. The V gene's germline CDR1 is MNHEY and CDR2 SVGEGT. The V end lost 5 bases, the J end lost 7 bases, and 20 bases lay between the germline ends. The CDR3 DNA sequence: TGTGCCAGCAGTCGAACGGGCGATTTGAAGGGTGGCTACACCTTC. Protein product: CASSRTGDLKGGYTF.

This clonotype was counted only a few times. This chain uses TRBV20-1 with TRBJ2-7; D gene ambiguous. The CDR3 has 12 residues. The germline CDR1 and CDR2 sequences are DFQATT and SNEGSKA (reference sequence). DNA of the CDR3: TGCAGCACACGGGCAGGACCGTACGAGCAGTACTTC. Its protein product is CSTRAGPYEQYF.

V and J are TRBV6-6 and TRBJ2-5; 7 bases align to TRBD2. With 5 bases clipped from V and 3 bases from J, the junction kept 6 bases outside the gene matches. Germline V gene sequence: CDR1 MNHNY, CDR2 SVGAGI (reference sequence). The CDR3 runs to 14 residues. The CDR3, as DNA: TGTGCCAGCAGTGATTCCGGGACTAAAGAGACCCAGTACTTC. Encoded protein: CASSDSGTKETQYF.

This clonotype was seen many times. The gene calls are TRBV6-2 or TRBV6-3 and TRBJ2-1, with D tentatively TRBD1 or TRBD2 (5 bases each). With 4 bases removed from V and 6 bases from J, the gap between germline ends came to 13 bases. Germline V lookup: CDR1 MNHEY, CDR2 SVGEGT. The CDR3 consists of 14 residues. CDR3 coding DNA: TGTGCCAGCAGTTCGGGGACCAGTCCCAATGAGCAGTTCTTC. Its translation is CASSSGTSPNEQFF.